This TCR beta chain came from a study of blood T cell repertoires in COVID-19 (dated by TCRdb to the early 2020s). Notes on the research overall: Samples from collaborators originated in the United States, Italy and Spain and spanned both the acute and convalescent phases of COVID-19. The sample metadata nearly always contained a de-identified subject ID, COVID-19 status, age in years and sex. The samples were drawn from two sources: the first 160 participants of the ongoing ImmuneRACE study, and about 1,300 subjects contributed by 6 global collaborators. The repertoires were released in a freely available public database intended as a resource for research on the immune response to SARS-CoV-2. Deeply sampled blood TCRbeta repertoires from subjects exposed to, actively infected with, or recovered from COVID-19 were included in the dataset. The material from the prospective study consisted of cDNA or gDNA derived from T cells, B-cell-depleted T cells, or PBMCs. Where available, HLA class I and class II types were obtained from metadata supplied by the sample provider rather than from assay-based typing. Study-wide findings and limitations: The quantity of clinical and demographic metadata differed by source and by participant and was supplied without curation.

The immunoSEQ Assay, a bias-controlled multiplex PCR, was used to amplify TCRbeta CDR3 regions from genomic DNA. The authors' pipeline ran thus. The number of nucleated cells in each sample was estimated by amplification of reference gene primers within the assay. To quantify the absolute abundance of each unique TCRbeta CDR3 rearrangement, sequence reads were collapsed and filtered. For each sample, productive Simpson clonality was calculated as the square root of Simpson's diversity index over productive rearrangements. The table comes from immuneACCESS by way of TCRdb, which keeps in-frame sequences with V and J called. Part of the clones is missing from these tables; in studies checked, under half for an unresolved V gene and the rest for unknown reasons. V, J and clone size reflect that table, while D and trimming were determined from the DNA. The sample has about 500,000 clones on record, 85% to 90% of them singletons. The biggest ten clones account for under 8.5% of the sample.

Points on this clone: Its target antigen remains unknown. No much larger clone is present one base from it, and per-base qualities are unavailable.

In Seattle, one collaborating source enrolled patients while the infection was active and tracked those patients longitudinally over the course of disease. The collaborating institutions used their own protocols to collect whole blood in K2EDTA tubes. For TCRbeta analysis, collaborators shipped samples as frozen whole blood, isolated PBMCs, or DNA extracted from either of those sample types. Relative to germline, V is missing 4 bases and J is missing 3 bases, with 4 bases of the junction outside any gene match. CDR1 and CDR2, looked up from the germline V gene, are SGHRS and YFSETQ. Including the terminal cysteine and phenylalanine, the CDR3 comprises 16 residues. Just CDR3 DNA is preserved here, 48 bases in frame from base 1.

The material sequenced was peripheral blood. This receptor was taken from a woman aged 50 to 60 with COVID-19, enrolled during active disease. The chain links TRBV5-1 with TRBJ2-5, with 15 bases aligning to TRBD2. CDR3 sequence: CASSRTSGGEEETQYF. The DNA is TGCGCCAGCAGCCGGACTAGCGGGGGGGAAGAAGAGACCCAGTACTTC. Reference TRBV5-1 and TRBJ2-5 proteins supply the regions before and after the CDR3; the full variable domain is: KAGVTQTPRYLIKTRGQQVTLSCSPISGHRSVSWYQQTPGQGLQFLFEYFSETQRNKGNFPGRFSGRQFSNSRSEMNVSTLELGDSALYLCASSRTSGGEEETQYFGPGTRLLVL.